Sequencing of this TCR beta chain was carried out in a study of blood T cells in healthy people across ages. A second about 6 to 11 cycle PCR used barcoded and J-beta primers. TCRdb analysed the 5' RACE reads with MiXCR anew, one entry per CDR3 protein. The sample carries about a million distinct CDR3 sequences, about 48% recorded once. This clonotype was seen just once. The receptor was isolated from a man aged 25-40 years in good health. Sample: blood.

CDR3 in amino acids: CASALSQETQYF. The CDR3 DNA sequence: TGTGCCAGCGCGTTATCTCAAGAGACCCAGTACTTC. This chain connects TRBV18 to TRBJ2-5; no definite D call. Germline V gene sequence: CDR1 KGHSH, CDR2 LQKENI. V was cut by 8 bases and J by 2 bases, with 9 bases left in between. The CDR3 has 12 amino acids.